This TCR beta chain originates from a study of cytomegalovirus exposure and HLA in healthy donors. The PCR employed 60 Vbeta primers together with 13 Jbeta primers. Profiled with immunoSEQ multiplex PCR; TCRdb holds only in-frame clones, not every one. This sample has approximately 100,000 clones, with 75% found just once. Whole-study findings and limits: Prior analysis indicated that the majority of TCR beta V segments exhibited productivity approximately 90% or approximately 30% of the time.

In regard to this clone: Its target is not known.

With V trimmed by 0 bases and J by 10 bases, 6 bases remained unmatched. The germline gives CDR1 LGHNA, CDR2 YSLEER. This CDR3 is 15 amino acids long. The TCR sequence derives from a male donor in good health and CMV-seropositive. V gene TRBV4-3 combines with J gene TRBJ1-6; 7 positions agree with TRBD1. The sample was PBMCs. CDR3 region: CASSQEPGQTSPLHF. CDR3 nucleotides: TGCGCCAGCAGCCAAGAACCGGGACAGACCTCACCCCTCCACTTT.